These T cell receptor beta chains were read from a single sample in a study of cytomegalovirus exposure and HLA in healthy donors. Produced via immunoSEQ multiplex PCR; TCRdb's table is partial and in-frame only. The sample has about 140,000 clones, approximately 79% seen once. What was sequenced was PBMCs. These receptors came from a man aged 40-50 years in good health and CMV-seropositive. Both conserved end residues are part of each CDR3. D genes are given only for firm matches. Size is omitted from some rows. Given values are once, few, many or a class for expanded clones.

cdr3_nt cdr3_aa v_call clone_size j_call d_call
TGTGCCAGCAGCAATTGGGACAGGGAGGGGGGTGACCAGCCCCAGCATTTT CASSNWDREGGDQPQHF TRBV5-6 . TRBJ1-5 TRBD1
TGCGCCAGTAGCCCGGCGGGAGCCGGTGAGCAGTTCTTC CASSPAGAGEQFF TRBV10-1 . TRBJ2-1 TRBD2
TGTGCCAGCAGCCTGACCGGGGGTAATGAAAAACTGTTTTTT CASSLTGGNEKLFF TRBV25-1 . TRBJ1-4 .
TGTGCCAGCAGCGTAGCAGTAAACTATGGCTACACCTTC CASSVAVNYGYTF TRBV9 . TRBJ1-2 .
TGTGCCAGCAGTTCGGATCGTACAGTGGGAGCTTTCTTT CASSSDRTVGAFF TRBV28 . TRBJ1-1 .
TGTGCCAGCAGTTTACTGGCGGGGGAAGAGACCCAGTACTTC CASSLLAGEETQYF TRBV27 once TRBJ2-5 TRBD2
TGCAGCGTTGAAGATGGGGCTCTCGATCAGTACTTC CSVEDGALDQYF TRBV29-1 few TRBJ2-7 .
TGCGCCAGCAGCAGGACTAGCGGGAGGCTGAACACCGGGGAGCTGTTTTTT CASSRTSGRLNTGELFF TRBV4-1 . TRBJ2-2 TRBD2
TGTGCCAGCAGCCAAGCCGGCCGGGGAACTAATGAAAAACTGTTTTTT CASSQAGRGTNEKLFF TRBV14 once TRBJ1-4 .
TGTGCCAGTAGTATATCCAGGAACACTGAAGCTTTCTTT CASSISRNTEAFF TRBV19 . TRBJ1-1 .